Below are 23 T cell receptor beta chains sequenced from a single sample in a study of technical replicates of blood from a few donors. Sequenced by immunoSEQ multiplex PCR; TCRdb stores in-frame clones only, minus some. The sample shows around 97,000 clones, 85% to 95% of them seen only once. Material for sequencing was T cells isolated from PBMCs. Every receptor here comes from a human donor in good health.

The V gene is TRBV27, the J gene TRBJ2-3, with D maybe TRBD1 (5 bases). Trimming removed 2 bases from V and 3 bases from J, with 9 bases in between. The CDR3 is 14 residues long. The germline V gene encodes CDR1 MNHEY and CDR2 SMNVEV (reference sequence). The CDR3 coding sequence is TGTGCCAGCAGTTTAATCAGGGCAACAGATACGCAGTATTTT. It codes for CASSLIRATDTQYF.

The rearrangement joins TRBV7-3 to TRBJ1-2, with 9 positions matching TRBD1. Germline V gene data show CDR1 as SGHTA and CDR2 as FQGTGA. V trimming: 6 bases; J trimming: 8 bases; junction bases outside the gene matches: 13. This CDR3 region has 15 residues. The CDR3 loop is CASSSLNRGLEGYTF. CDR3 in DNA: TGTGCCAGCAGTTCACTTAACAGGGGGCTTGAGGGCTACACCTTC.

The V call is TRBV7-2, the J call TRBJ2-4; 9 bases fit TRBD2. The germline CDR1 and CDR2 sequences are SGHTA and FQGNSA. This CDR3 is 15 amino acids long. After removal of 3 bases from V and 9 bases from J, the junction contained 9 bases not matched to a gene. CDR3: CASSFWAGGDSIQYF. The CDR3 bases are TGTGCCAGCAGCTTCTGGGCGGGAGGGGATAGCATTCAGTACTTC.

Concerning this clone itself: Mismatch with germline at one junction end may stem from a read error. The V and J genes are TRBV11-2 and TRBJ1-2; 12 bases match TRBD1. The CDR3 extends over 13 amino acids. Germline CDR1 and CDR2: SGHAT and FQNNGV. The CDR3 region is CASSLGGDRGHAF. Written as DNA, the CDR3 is TGTGCCAGCAGCTTAGGTGGGGACAGGGGGCATGCCTTC.

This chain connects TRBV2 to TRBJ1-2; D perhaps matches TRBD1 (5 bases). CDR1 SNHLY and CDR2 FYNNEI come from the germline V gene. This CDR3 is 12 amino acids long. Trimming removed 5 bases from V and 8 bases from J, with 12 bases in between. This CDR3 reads CASSTQGLGYTF. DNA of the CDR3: TGTGCCAGCAGTACCCAGGGCCTAGGCTACACCTTC.

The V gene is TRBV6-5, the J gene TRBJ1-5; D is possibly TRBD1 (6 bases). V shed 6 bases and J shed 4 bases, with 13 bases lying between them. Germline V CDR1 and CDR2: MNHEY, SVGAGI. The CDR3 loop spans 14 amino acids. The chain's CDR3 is CASSTRGYNQPQHF. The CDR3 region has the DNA TGTGCCAGCAGCACTAGGGGGTATAATCAGCCCCAGCATTTT.

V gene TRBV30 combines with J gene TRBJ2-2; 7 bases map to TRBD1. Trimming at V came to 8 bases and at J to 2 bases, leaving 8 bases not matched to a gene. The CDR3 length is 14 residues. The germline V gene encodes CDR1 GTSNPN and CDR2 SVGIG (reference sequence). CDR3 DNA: TGTGCCGCAACCGGGACAGACAACACCGGGGAGCTGTTTTTT. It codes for CAATGTDNTGELFF.

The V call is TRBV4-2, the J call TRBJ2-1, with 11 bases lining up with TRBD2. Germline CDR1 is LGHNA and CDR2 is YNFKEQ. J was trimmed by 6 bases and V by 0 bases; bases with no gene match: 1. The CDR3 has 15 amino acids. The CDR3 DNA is TGTGCCAGCAGCCAAGAACTAGCGGGAGCCAATGAGCAGTTCTTC. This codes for CASSQELAGANEQFF.

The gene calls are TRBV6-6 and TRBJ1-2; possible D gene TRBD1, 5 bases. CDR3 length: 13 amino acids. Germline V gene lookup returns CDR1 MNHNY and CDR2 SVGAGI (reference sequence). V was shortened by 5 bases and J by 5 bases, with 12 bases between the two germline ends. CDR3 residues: CASSGRERYGYTF. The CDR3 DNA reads TGTGCCAGCAGTGGCAGGGAACGGTATGGCTACACCTTC.

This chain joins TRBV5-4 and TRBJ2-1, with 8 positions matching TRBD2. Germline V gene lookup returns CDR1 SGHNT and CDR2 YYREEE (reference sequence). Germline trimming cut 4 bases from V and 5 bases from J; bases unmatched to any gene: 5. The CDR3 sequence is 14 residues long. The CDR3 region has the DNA TGTGCCAGCAGCCCGGGACTAGGGAACAATGAGCAGTTCTTC. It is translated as CASSPGLGNNEQFF.

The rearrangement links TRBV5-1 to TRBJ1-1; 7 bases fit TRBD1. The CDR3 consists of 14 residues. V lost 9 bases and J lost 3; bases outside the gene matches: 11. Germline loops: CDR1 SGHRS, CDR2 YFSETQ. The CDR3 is CATRQGAGDTEAFF. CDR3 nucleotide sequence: TGCGCCACTCGACAGGGAGCAGGAGACACTGAAGCTTTCTTT.

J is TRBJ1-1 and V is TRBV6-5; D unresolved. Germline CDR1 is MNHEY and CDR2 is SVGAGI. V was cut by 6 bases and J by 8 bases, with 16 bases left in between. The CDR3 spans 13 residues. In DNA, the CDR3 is TGTGCCAGCAGGACTAATCGGGGTGTAGAAGCTTTCTTT. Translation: CASRTNRGVEAFF.

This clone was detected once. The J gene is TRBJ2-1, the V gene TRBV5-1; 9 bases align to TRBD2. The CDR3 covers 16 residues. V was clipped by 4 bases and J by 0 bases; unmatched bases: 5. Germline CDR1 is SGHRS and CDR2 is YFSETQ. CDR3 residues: CASSRSSGGSYNEQFF. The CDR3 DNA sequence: TGCGCCAGCAGCAGAAGTAGCGGGGGCTCCTACAATGAGCAGTTCTTC.

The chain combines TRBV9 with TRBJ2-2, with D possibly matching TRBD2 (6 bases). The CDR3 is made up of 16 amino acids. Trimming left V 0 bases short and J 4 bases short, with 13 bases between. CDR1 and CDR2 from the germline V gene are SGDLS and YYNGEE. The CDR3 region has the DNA TGTGCCAGCAGCGTAGCGGGAGACAGCCTCACCGGGGAGCTGTTTTTT. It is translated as CASSVAGDSLTGELFF.

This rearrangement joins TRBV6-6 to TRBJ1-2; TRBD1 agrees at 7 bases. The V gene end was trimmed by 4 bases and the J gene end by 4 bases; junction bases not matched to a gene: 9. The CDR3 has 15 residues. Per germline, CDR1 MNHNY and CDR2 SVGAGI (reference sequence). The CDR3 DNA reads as TGTGCCAGCAGTTCCTTCCGAGACAGGGTCTATGGCTACACCTTC. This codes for CASSSFRDRVYGYTF.

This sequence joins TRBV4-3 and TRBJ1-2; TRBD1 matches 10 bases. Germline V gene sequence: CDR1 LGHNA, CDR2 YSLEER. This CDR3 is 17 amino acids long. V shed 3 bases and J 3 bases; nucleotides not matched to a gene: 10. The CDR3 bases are TGCGCCAGCAGCCATGACTCACGACAGGGGGCCTACTATGGCTACACCTTC. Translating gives CASSHDSRQGAYYGYTF.

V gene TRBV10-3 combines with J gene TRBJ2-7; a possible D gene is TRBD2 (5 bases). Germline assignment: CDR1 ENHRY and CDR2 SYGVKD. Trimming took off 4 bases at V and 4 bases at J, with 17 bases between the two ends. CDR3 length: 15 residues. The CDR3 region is CAISGASRTSYEQYF. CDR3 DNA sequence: TGTGCCATCAGTGGCGCTAGCAGGACCTCATACGAGCAGTACTTC.

CDR3 loop: CASSHPRTGANTGELFF. The CDR3, as DNA: TGCGCCAGCAGTCACCCTAGGACAGGGGCGAACACCGGGGAGCTGTTTTTT. The chain links TRBV10-1 to TRBJ2-2, with 9 bases aligning to TRBD1. Germline-derived CDR1 and CDR2 are WNHNN and SYGVQD (reference sequence). J gave up 0 bases and V 5 bases, and 7 bases lay outside the gene matches. This CDR3 region has 17 residues.

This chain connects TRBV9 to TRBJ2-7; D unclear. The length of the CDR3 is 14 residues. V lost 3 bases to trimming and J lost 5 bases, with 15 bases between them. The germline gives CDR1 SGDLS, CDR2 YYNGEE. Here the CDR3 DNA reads TGTGCCAGCAGCGCGAGTCTAGATTTCCACGAGCAGTACTTC. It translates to CASSASLDFHEQYF.

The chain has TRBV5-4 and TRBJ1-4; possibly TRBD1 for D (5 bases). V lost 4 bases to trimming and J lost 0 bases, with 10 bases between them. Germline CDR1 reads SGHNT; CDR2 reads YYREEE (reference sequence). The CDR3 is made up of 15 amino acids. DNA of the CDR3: TGTGCCAGCAGCCCAGACAGCGCAACTAATGAAAAACTGTTTTTT. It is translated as CASSPDSATNEKLFF. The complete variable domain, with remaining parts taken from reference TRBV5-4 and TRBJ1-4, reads ETGVTQSPTHLIKTRGQQVTLRCSSQSGHNTVSWYQQALGQGPQFIFQYYREEENGRGNFPPRFSGLQFPNYSSELNVNALELDDSALYLCASSPDSATNEKLFFGSGTQLSVL.

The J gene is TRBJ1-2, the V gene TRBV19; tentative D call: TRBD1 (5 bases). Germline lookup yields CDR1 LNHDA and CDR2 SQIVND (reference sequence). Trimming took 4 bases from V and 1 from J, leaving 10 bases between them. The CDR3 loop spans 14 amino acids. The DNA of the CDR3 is TGTGCCAGTAGTAATGGACATCTTAACTATGGCTACACCTTC. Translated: CASSNGHLNYGYTF. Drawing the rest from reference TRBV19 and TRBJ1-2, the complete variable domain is DGGITQSPKYLFRKEGQNVTLSCEQNLNHDAMYWYRQDPGQGLRLIYYSQIVNDFQKGDIAEGYSVSREKKESFPLTVTSAQKNPTAFYLCASSNGHLNYGYTFGSGTRLTVV.

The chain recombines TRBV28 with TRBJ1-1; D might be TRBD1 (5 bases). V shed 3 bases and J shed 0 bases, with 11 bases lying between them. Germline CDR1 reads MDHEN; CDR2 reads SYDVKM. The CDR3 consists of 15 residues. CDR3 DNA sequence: TGTGCCAGCAGTTTTATTAGGGGATTGAACACTGAAGCTTTCTTT. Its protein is CASSFIRGLNTEAFF.

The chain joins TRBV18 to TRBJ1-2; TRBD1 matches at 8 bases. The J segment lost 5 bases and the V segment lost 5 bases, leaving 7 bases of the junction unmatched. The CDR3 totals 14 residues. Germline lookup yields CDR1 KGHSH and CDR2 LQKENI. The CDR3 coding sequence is TGTGCCAGCTCATCCTCGACAGGGGCTTATGGCTACACCTTC. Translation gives CASSSSTGAYGYTF.